These 24 T cell receptor beta chains were sequenced from one sample in a study of vaccination and CD4 T cells after COVID-19. For these TCRs, the target antigens are not known. Treatment of the sample: 10-day PBMC culture with coronavirus spike peptide pools or control peptides (ViraFEST assay). CD4+ T cells that had been cultured provided DNA sequenced with the Oncomine TCR Beta short-read assay. MiXCR, applied by TCRdb to the PCR reads, yields one record per CDR3 protein. The sample shows 20,000 or so distinct CDR3 sequences, 67% of them seen only once. The source material was CD4+ T cells from blood, cultured in vitro. The source is a human donor who had recovered from COVID-19.

This clonotype was observed a handful of times. V and J are TRBV6-1 and TRBJ1-1, with D unresolved. CDR1 MNHNS and CDR2 SASEGT come from the germline V gene. Trimming left V 6 bases short and J 7 bases short, with 12 bases between. This CDR3 region has 12 residues. CDR3 protein: CASRRVGSEAFF. The CDR3 nucleotides are TGTGCCAGCAGGAGAGTCGGAAGTGAAGCTTTCTTT.

The chain recombines TRBV7-3 with TRBJ2-3, with D perhaps TRBD2 (6 bases). The CDR3 is 17 amino acids. V was trimmed by 5 bases and J by 2 bases, leaving 20 bases between them. Germline values: CDR1 SGHTA, CDR2 FQGTGA. The CDR3 bases are TGTGCCAGCAGCCTACACGGCTTAGCGGCCAACACAGATACGCAGTATTTT. Translating it yields CASSLHGLAANTDTQYF.

This chain uses TRBV19 with TRBJ2-2; D remains unclear. The V and J ends lost 6 bases and 4 bases respectively, with 6 bases between them. The CDR3 has 12 amino acids. The V gene's germline CDR1 is LNHDA and CDR2 SQIVND (reference sequence). The CDR3 reads CASRGGTGELFF. The DNA of the CDR3 is TGTGCCAGTAGGGGCGGCACCGGGGAGCTGTTTTTT.

The chain couples TRBV24-1 to TRBJ2-1; tentative D call: TRBD2 (5 bases). The CDR3 extends over 14 amino acids. Between the trimmed V and J ends, which lost 6 bases and 8 bases, there was a span of 16 bases. Germline CDR1 is KGHDR and CDR2 is SFDVKD. The CDR3 DNA is TGTGCCACCAGTAAGGGTAGCGCCGGGGATGAGCAGTTCTTC. Translating it yields CATSKGSAGDEQFF.

CDR3 sequence: CATSDSFSGKSYNEQFF. DNA of the CDR3: TGTGCCACCAGTGATTCCTTTAGCGGGAAATCCTACAATGAGCAGTTCTTC. This chain connects TRBV24-1 to TRBJ2-1; 8 nucleotides agree with TRBD2. The CDR3 consists of 17 residues. Germline assignment: CDR1 KGHDR and CDR2 SFDVKD. Trimming cost V 2 bases and J 1 base; bases outside gene matches: 6.

The V call is TRBV5-1, the J call TRBJ2-5; D is unclear. The V gene lost 0 bases and the J gene lost 4 bases, with 13 bases spanning the gap. The CDR3 length is 15 residues. CDR1 is SGHRS, CDR2 YFSETQ, per germline. The CDR3 coding sequence is TGCGCCAGCAGCTTGGCCCAACGTCCCCGAGAGACCCAGTACTTC. It is translated as CASSLAQRPRETQYF.

The gene calls are TRBV19 and TRBJ2-5; TRBD2 might be the D (5 bases). The V gene lost 4 bases and the J gene lost 5 bases, with 11 bases spanning the gap. The length of the CDR3 is 13 residues. Germline V gene lookup returns CDR1 LNHDA and CDR2 SQIVND (reference sequence). CDR3 coding DNA: TGTGCCAGTAGTAACACCGGCGGGGAGACCCAGTACTTC. Translated: CASSNTGGETQYF.

This clonotype has just a few counts. The junction departs from germline at one end; a sequencing error may be responsible. The chain joins TRBV7-7 to TRBJ2-2; 10 nucleotides align to TRBD2. The length of the CDR3 is 16 residues. CDR1 and CDR2 (germline): SSHAT, FNYEAQ (reference sequence). The DNA for the CDR3 is TGTGCTAGCAGCTTAGCGGGGGGAACAAACACCGGGGAGCTGTTTTTT. Translated: CASSLAGGTNTGELFF.

This chain joins TRBV7-2 and TRBJ1-5; D unresolved. There are 14 residues in the CDR3. Trimming cost V 1 base and J 4 bases, with 8 bases left between them. Germline V gives CDR1 SGHTA, CDR2 FQGNSA. Here the CDR3 DNA reads TGTGCCAGCAGCTTAGTAGCGGGGAATCAGCCCCAGCATTTT. This gives the protein CASSLVAGNQPQHF.

In this sample, this clonotype turned up a few times. The CDR3 coding sequence is TGCAGTGCTAGAGCTCTGGACAGAAATTATCAGCCCCAGCATTTT. Its translation: CSARALDRNYQPQHF. This chain connects TRBV20-1 to TRBJ1-5; the D gene is possibly TRBD1 (6 bases). Germline V gene lookup returns CDR1 DFQATT and CDR2 SNEGSKA (reference sequence). There are 15 residues in the CDR3. V was shortened by 1 base and J by 5 bases, with 15 bases between the two germline ends.

The genes are TRBV7-9 and TRBJ2-5; D gene uncertain. Germline loops: CDR1 SEHNR, CDR2 FQNEAQ (reference sequence). The V end was cut by 5 bases, the J end by 4 bases, with 17 bases between. CDR3 length: 15 amino acids. CDR3 DNA sequence: TGTGCCAGCAGCCCCAACAGTGCGGCACCAGAGACCCAGTACTTC. This codes for CASSPNSAAPETQYF.

The CDR3 loop is CASRGGGINSPLHF. The DNA of the CDR3 is TGTGCCAGCAGGGGGGGGGGAATAAATTCACCCCTCCACTTT. The chain recombines TRBV28 with TRBJ1-6, with D perhaps TRBD1 (5 bases). This CDR3 contains 14 residues. CDR1 and CDR2 (germline): MDHEN, SYDVKM. V lost 6 bases, J lost 7 bases, and 13 bases lay in between.

The chain uses TRBV6-2 or TRBV6-3 and TRBJ1-1; a weak D match, TRBD1 (5 bases). The germline V gene has CDR1 MNHEY and CDR2 SVGEGT. The length of the CDR3 is 17 residues. The germline V and J ends were trimmed by 2 bases and 1 base, with 17 bases remaining between them. The CDR3 DNA reads as TGTGCCAGCAGTTACCCAACCCAGCCAGGGAAGAACACTGAAGCTTTCTTT. Its protein is CASSYPTQPGKNTEAFF.

The CDR3 sequence is CASNSGTYQPQHF. CDR3 DNA sequence: TGTGCCAGCAATTCAGGTACCTATCAGCCCCAGCATTTT. The J gene is TRBJ1-5, the V gene TRBV7-2, with D uncertain. V dropped 7 bases and J dropped 5 bases, with 12 bases sitting between them. Germline V gene sequence: CDR1 SGHTA, CDR2 FQGNSA. This CDR3 is 13 amino acids long. The full variable domain, completed using reference TRBV7-2 and TRBJ1-5, is GAGVSQSPSNKVTEKGKDVELRCDPISGHTALYWYRQSLGQGLEFLIYFQGNSAPDKSGLPSDRFSAERTGGSVSTLTIQRTQQEDSAVYLCASNSGTYQPQHFGDGTRLSIL.

The V call is TRBV4-3, the J call TRBJ1-6, with D possibly matching TRBD1 (5 bases). The CDR3 contains 15 residues. V dropped 0 bases and J dropped 9 bases, with 12 bases sitting between them. The germline V gene has CDR1 LGHNA and CDR2 YSLEER. DNA for the CDR3: TGCGCCAGCAGCCAAGATCCCACAGGTAGTTCACCCCTCCACTTT. Residues: CASSQDPTGSSPLHF.

This clonotype was seen more than once but under ten times. V gene TRBV27 combines with J gene TRBJ2-7, with 11 bases aligning to TRBD2. With 7 bases clipped from V and 9 bases from J, the junction kept 11 bases outside the gene matches. CDR3 length: 14 amino acids. Germline V CDR1 and CDR2: MNHEY, SMNVEV (reference sequence). CDR3 in DNA: TGTGCCAGCACTCCGACTAGCGGGATACAATGGCAGTACTTC. It codes for CASTPTSGIQWQYF.

The gene calls are TRBV19 and TRBJ2-1; weak D call: TRBD1 (6 bases). V lost 10 bases to trimming and J lost 2 bases, with 15 bases between them. The CDR3 consists of 14 residues. Germline CDR1 LNHDA, CDR2 SQIVND (reference sequence). CDR3 nucleotide sequence: TGTGCCACTCAGGGGCGGAGAACCTACAATGAGCAGTTCTTC. Amino acid sequence: CATQGRRTYNEQFF.

Only a few counts were recorded for this clonotype. This chain links TRBV10-3 with TRBJ1-2, with D uncertain. Deletions cut 7 bases from V and 5 bases from J, with 14 bases between. CDR1 and CDR2 from the germline V gene are ENHRY and SYGVKD. This CDR3 contains 13 residues. DNA for the CDR3: TGTGCCATCACCGGTGGTTCAGAGTATGGCTACACCTTC. Protein sequence: CAITGGSEYGYTF.

This rearrangement joins TRBV7-2 to TRBJ2-5; D unclear. This CDR3 is 12 amino acids long. Trimming shortened V by 0 bases and J by 10 bases, and 9 bases separated the two germline ends. CDR1 SGHTA and CDR2 FQGNSA come from the germline V gene. CDR3 protein: CASSLAPVSQYF. CDR3 coding DNA: TGTGCCAGCAGCTTAGCCCCAGTTAGCCAGTACTTC.

The chain combines TRBV6-2 or TRBV6-3 with TRBJ2-1; D perhaps matches TRBD2 (5 bases). Trimming took 5 bases from V and 6 from J, leaving 17 bases between them. Germline values: CDR1 MNHEY, CDR2 SVGEGT. The CDR3 is 15 amino acids. The CDR3 sequence is CASSPKRSLANEQFF. In DNA, the CDR3 is TGTGCCAGCAGTCCCAAGCGGTCCCTAGCCAATGAGCAGTTCTTC.

The V gene is TRBV12-3 or TRBV12-4, the J gene TRBJ2-1; D uncertain. This CDR3 contains 15 residues. V lost 5 bases, J lost 0 bases, and 11 bases lay in between. DNA for the CDR3: TGTGCCAGCAGTCTAAGGACCAGCTCCTACAATGAGCAGTTCTTC. Its protein product is CASSLRTSSYNEQFF.

The chain recombines TRBV20-1 with TRBJ2-5; 8 nucleotides align to TRBD1. After removal of 4 bases from V and 5 bases from J, the junction contained 6 bases not matched to a gene. CDR3 length equals 13 residues. From germline, CDR1 is DFQATT and CDR2 SNEGSKA (reference sequence). CDR3 DNA sequence: TGCAGTGCTATCAGGGGGCGAAGGGAGACCCAGTACTTC. Encoded protein: CSAIRGRRETQYF.

V gene TRBV11-2 combines with J gene TRBJ1-2; D not resolved. V was pared by 1 base and J by 3 bases, with 12 bases between. In germline, CDR1 is SGHAT, CDR2 FQNNGV. This CDR3 is built from 15 residues. CDR3 protein: CASSLGRGPHYGYTF. CDR3 nucleotide sequence: TGTGCCAGCAGCTTAGGACGCGGGCCACACTATGGCTACACCTTC.

The chain is built from TRBV7-9 and TRBJ1-6, with D uncertain. The CDR3 length is 15 residues. Between the trimmed V and J ends, which lost 7 bases and 10 bases, there was a span of 20 bases. Germline assignment: CDR1 SEHNR and CDR2 FQNEAQ (reference sequence). For the CDR3, the DNA is TGTGCCAGCACCCAAAAGGGAACGGGAAGATCACCCCTCCACTTT. It codes for CASTQKGTGRSPLHF.